Shown below are 30 T cell receptor beta chains from a single sample sequenced in a study of T cells in women clearing cervical HPV infection (dated by TCRdb to 2016 to 2018). The library came from the immunoSEQ multiplex PCR assay. This is the immuneACCESS table as TCRdb keeps it, with only in-frame sequences that have V and J called. A part of the clones is gone; compared with another copy, unresolved V genes explain less than half, and the rest is unexplained. The table kept for this sample lists more than 20,000 clones. 20% to 25% of the sample comes from the top ten. Specimen: blood buffy coat. These receptors were taken from a woman aged 18 to 75 with a cervical HPV16 infection that either progressed to CIN3+ or cleared (not recorded which).

This clone is identified as medium-sized (0.01 to 0.1%) from frequency. The read ends 3 residues early relative to the CDR3; the germline J gene fills the gap. The chain joins TRBV29-1 to TRBJ2-2; weak D call: TRBD2 (6 bases). CDR3 length: 12 amino acids. Germline-derived CDR1 and CDR2 are SQVTM and ANQGSEA. Trimming stripped 4 bases from V and 4 bases from J, with 7 bases between. The CDR3 sequence is CSVVGGTGELFF. The sequenced CDR3 bases are TGCAGCGTTGTGGGGGGCACCGGGGAG.

As for this clone: The CDR3 end is not reached by the read, which stops 3 residues before it; the germline J gene fills it in. This chain joins TRBV7-8 and TRBJ2-3; no clear D. The CDR3 is 15 residues long. Per the germline V gene, CDR1 is SGHVS and CDR2 is FQNEAQ. CDR3: CASSLAVQNQETQYF. The sequenced part of the CDR3 DNA is TGTGCCAGCAGCTTAGCGGTGCAGAATCAAGAGACG. Using reference TRBV7-8 and TRBJ2-3 for the parts outside the CDR3, the full variable domain is GAGVSQSPRYKVAKRGQDVALRCDPISGHVSLFWYQQALGQGPEFLTYFQNEAQLDKSGLPSDRFFAERPEGSVSTLKIQRTQQEDSAVYLCASSLAVQNQETQYFGPGTRLTVL.

Notes on this clone: Sequencing ends 3 residues short of the CDR3 end; the germline J gene provides the rest. The chain links TRBV5-1 to TRBJ2-7, with a tentative D call TRBD1 (6 bases). CDR3 length equals 14 residues. Germline CDR1 SGHRS, CDR2 YFSETQ. V gave up 7 bases and J gave up 5 bases, with 19 bases separating them. Partial CDR3 DNA: TGCGCCAGCGCCAGGAGCCAGGGGTCTGACGAG. It encodes CASARSQGSDE. The full CDR3 sequence reads CASARSQGSDEQYF.

With regard to this clone: Read sequence stops 3 residues before the CDR3 end, and the germline J gene provides the missing end. The V gene is TRBV29-1, the J gene TRBJ1-1, with D possibly being TRBD1 (6 bases). CDR1 is SQVTM and CDR2 is ANQGSEA in the germline V gene. Trimming took off 6 bases at V and 1 base at J, with 9 bases between the two ends. This CDR3 is built from 12 residues. The CDR3 is CSVQTGNTEAFF. The covered CDR3 bases are TGCAGCGTCCAGACAGGGAACACTGAA.

The CDR3: CASSIQSGETQYF. CDR3 DNA, as far as it was read: TGTGCCAGTAGTATCCAATCCGGGGAGACC. V gene TRBV19 combines with J gene TRBJ2-5; no clear D gene. Coverage ceases 3 residues before the CDR3 finishes, and the germline J gene fills in the end. The CDR3 length is 13 residues. CDR1 and CDR2 from the germline V gene are LNHDA and SQIVND (reference sequence). Trimming cost V 3 bases and J 5 bases, with 10 bases left between them.

This CDR3 is CAWSLTGFYGYTF. CDR3 bases read: TGTGCCTGGTCCCTGACGGGTTTCTATGGC. V gene TRBV30 combines with J gene TRBJ1-2, with unresolved D. Sequencing ends 3 residues short of the CDR3 end; the germline J gene provides the rest. Between the trimmed V and J ends, which lost 5 bases and 4 bases, there was a span of 14 bases. CDR3 size: 13 residues. Germline V gene sequence: CDR1 GTSNPN, CDR2 SVGIG (reference sequence).

This chain's CDR3 is CASSDTGTRLWDTQYF. The sequenced part of the CDR3 DNA is TGTGCCAGCAGCGACACCGGGACTCGCCTCTGGGATACG. This sequence joins TRBV2 and TRBJ2-3, with D perhaps matching TRBD2 (6 bases). The CDR3 end lies 3 residues beyond the end of the read and is filled in from the germline J gene. With 6 bases removed from V and 6 bases from J, the gap between germline ends came to 22 bases. Per germline, CDR1 SNHLY and CDR2 FYNNEI. CDR3 length equals 16 residues.

On this clone: The CDR3 goes on 3 residues after the read ends, and that part is filled in from the germline J gene. The chain has TRBV28 and TRBJ2-5; a possible D gene is TRBD1 (5 bases). Looked up from germline, CDR1 is MDHEN and CDR2 is SYDVKM. V dropped 3 bases and J dropped 1 base, with 9 bases sitting between them. The CDR3 covers 14 residues. The CDR3 sequence: CASSFMTVQETQYF. The DNA read from the CDR3 is TGTGCCAGCAGTTTTATGACAGTCCAAGAGACC.

Comment on this clone: Read data end 3 residues before the CDR3 end; the end is taken from the germline J gene. The chain recombines TRBV7-9 with TRBJ1-6, with a possible D match to TRBD1 (6 bases). The V gene lost 5 bases and the J gene lost 10 bases, with 15 bases spanning the gap. The CDR3 runs 14 residues. In germline, CDR1 is SEHNR, CDR2 FQNEAQ (reference sequence). CDR3 amino acids: CASSPQGKGSPLHF. The covered CDR3 bases are TGTGCCAGCAGCCCGCAGGGGAAGGGATCACCC.

On this clone itself: The read halts 3 residues ahead of the CDR3 end, with the missing end drawn from the germline J gene. The chain combines TRBV20-1 with TRBJ2-5; 12 bases fit TRBD2. This CDR3 is built from 19 residues. V shed 3 bases and J 7 bases; nucleotides not matched to a gene: 21. Germline CDR1 reads DFQATT; CDR2 reads SNEGSKA (reference sequence). CDR3 sequence reads: CSASALSRLAGDGIRTQYF. The DNA read from the CDR3 is TGCAGTGCTAGCGCCCTATCCCGACTAGCGGGAGACGGTATAAGGACC.

For this clone: Read sequence stops 3 residues before the CDR3 end, and the germline J gene provides the missing end. The chain employs TRBV19 and TRBJ2-2, with D hard to call. Looked up from germline, CDR1 is LNHDA and CDR2 is SQIVND (reference sequence). This CDR3 has 12 residues. The part of the CDR3 DNA that was read is TGTGCCTCGAACCGTTTAGATGAAAAG. This gives the protein CASNRLDEK. The entire CDR3 protein is CASNRLDEKLFF.

To note about this clone: Read coverage stops 3 residues before the CDR3 terminus; the germline J gene supplies the remainder. The V call is TRBV5-4, the J call TRBJ2-5, with a weak D call TRBD1 (5 bases). V lost 0 bases and J 2 bases, leaving 11 bases between the germline ends. The CDR3 totals 15 residues. Germline V gene data show CDR1 as SGHNT and CDR2 as YYREEE (reference sequence). CDR3 DNA, as far as it was read: TGTGCCAGCAGCTTGGAGGTGACAGAGCAAGAGACC. It specifies CASSLEVTEQET. The entire CDR3 reads CASSLEVTEQETQYF.

As to this clone: The read ends 3 residues early relative to the CDR3; the germline J gene fills the gap. The rearrangement joins TRBV6-1 to TRBJ2-3; D is uncertain. Trimming left V 2 bases short and J 2 bases short, with 8 bases between. The germline gives CDR1 MNHNS, CDR2 SASEGT. The CDR3 has 14 amino acids. CDR3 bases read: TGTGCCAGCAGTGAATTCGCTAACACAGATACG. Amino acids: CASSEFANTDT. The whole CDR3 sequence is CASSEFANTDTQYF.

As concerns this clone: The read gets to within 3 residues of the CDR3 end, and the germline J gene fills in the rest. V and J are TRBV2 and TRBJ2-3; unclear D gene. Trimming removed 2 bases from V and 0 bases from J, with 12 bases in between. The CDR3 contains 16 residues. Germline V gene data show CDR1 as SNHLY and CDR2 as FYNNEI. The sequenced part of the CDR3 DNA is TGTGCCAGCAGTGAAATGGGCAGGCATAGCACAGATACG. It codes for CASSEMGRHSTDT. The CDR3 as a whole reads CASSEMGRHSTDTQYF.

The CDR3 sequence: CASTNFRGGEAFF. The sequenced CDR3 bases are TGCGCCAGCACCAATTTCCGGGGGGGTGAA. V usage is TRBV4-1 and J usage is TRBJ1-1; TRBD1 might be the D (5 bases). From the germline J gene comes the end of the CDR3, since the read stops 3 residues before it. Germline lookup yields CDR1 MGHRA and CDR2 YSYEKL. V was shortened by 7 bases and J by 7 bases, with 16 bases between the two germline ends. This CDR3 region has 13 residues.

For this clone: The observed sequence ends 3 residues before the CDR3 terminus, with the missing tail filled in from the germline J gene. The chain carries TRBV30 and TRBJ1-5; 10 bases match TRBD1. Germline CDR1 is GTSNPN and CDR2 is SVGIG (reference sequence). Unmatched junction bases numbered 1, after V lost 5 bases and J lost 3 bases. The CDR3 spans 13 residues. The sequenced part of the CDR3 DNA is TGTGCCTGGGGGACAGGGGTCAATCAGCCC. This gives the protein CAWGTGVNQP. In full, the CDR3 reads CAWGTGVNQPQHF.

As to this clone: The CDR3 end is not reached by the read, which stops 3 residues before it; the germline J gene fills it in. The V gene is TRBV7-3, the J gene TRBJ2-1; maybe TRBD2 (6 bases). The CDR3 extends over 15 amino acids. Germline V gene data show CDR1 as SGHTA and CDR2 as FQGTGA. V was trimmed by 2 bases and J by 9 bases, leaving 17 bases between them. The CDR3 protein is CASSLLGGAVGEQFF. The part of the CDR3 DNA that was read is TGTGCCAGCAGCTTATTAGGAGGGGCCGTAGGTGAG.

Remarks on this clone: With the read ending 3 residues before the CDR3 end, the germline J gene is used to fill in that end. The rearrangement links TRBV6-2 or TRBV6-3 to TRBJ2-3; 9 bases align to TRBD2. The germline CDR1 and CDR2 sequences are MNHEY and SVGEGT. J gave up 2 bases and V 2 bases, and 5 bases lay outside the gene matches. The CDR3 extends over 16 amino acids. CDR3 DNA (partial): TGTGCCAGCAGTTACGGGGGACTAGCTGCCACAGATACG. This codes for CASSYGGLAATDT. The full-length CDR3 reads as CASSYGGLAATDTQYF.

With regard to this clone: The read falls 3 residues short of the CDR3 end, and the missing part is taken from the germline J gene. The chain uses TRBV6-4 and TRBJ2-2, with 9 bases identical to TRBD2. Germline CDR1 and CDR2: MRHNA and SNTAGT. This CDR3 has 15 amino acids. Trimming at V came to 0 bases and at J to 4 bases, leaving 0 bases not matched to a gene. The DNA read from the CDR3 is TGTGCCAGCAGTGACTCGCGGGGGGGCACCGGGGAG. Amino acid sequence: CASSDSRGGTGE. In full, the CDR3 is CASSDSRGGTGELFF.

On this clone: With the read ending 3 residues before the CDR3 end, the germline J gene is used to fill in that end. The V gene is TRBV14, the J gene TRBJ2-2; 7 bases agree with TRBD1. With V trimmed by 7 bases and J by 2 bases, 4 bases remained unmatched. This CDR3 contains 14 residues. Germline V gene lookup returns CDR1 SGHDN and CDR2 FVKESK. CDR3 protein: CASKRDRNTGELFF. CDR3 DNA (partial): TGTGCCAGCAAACGGGACAGAAACACCGGGGAG.

As for this clone: The read halts 3 residues ahead of the CDR3 end, with the missing end drawn from the germline J gene. The chain carries TRBV11-2 and TRBJ2-7; D might be TRBD1 (6 bases). Germline-derived CDR1 and CDR2 are SGHAT and FQNNGV. The CDR3 is made up of 14 amino acids. V was pared by 6 bases and J by 2 bases, with 14 bases between. The CDR3 bases that were read are TGTGCCAGCAGGACCAGACAGGACCCCTACGAG. It translates to CASRTRQDPYE. The whole CDR3 region reads CASRTRQDPYEQYF.

A note on this clone: The read terminates 3 residues ahead of where the CDR3 ends, so the germline J gene completes it. The V call is TRBV2, the J call TRBJ1-2; weak D call: TRBD1 (5 bases). The CDR3 has 18 amino acids. Germline assignment: CDR1 SNHLY and CDR2 FYNNEI. This CDR3 reads CASKFSAAVAGGAYDYTF. The sequenced part of the CDR3 DNA is TGTGCCAGCAAGTTTAGTGCGGCCGTAGCGGGGGGTGCCTACGAC.

As for this clone: The read terminates 3 residues before the CDR3 end, so the remaining end is supplied by the germline J gene. This rearrangement joins TRBV5-6 to TRBJ2-7, with 11 bases matching TRBD2. Germline CDR1 SGHDT, CDR2 YYEEEE. This CDR3 spans 15 amino acids. After removal of 2 bases from V and 4 bases from J, the junction contained 5 bases not matched to a gene. CDR3 protein: CASSFLAGGEYEQYF. CDR3 bases read: TGTGCCAGCAGCTTCTTAGCGGGAGGGGAATACGAG.

A remark on this clone: The sequenced fragment ends 3 residues before the CDR3 boundary, so the rest is inferred from the germline J gene. This chain joins TRBV5-1 and TRBJ2-7; D ambiguous. There are 13 residues in the CDR3. CDR1 is SGHRS, CDR2 YFSETQ, per germline. V dropped 3 bases and J dropped 6 bases, with 13 bases sitting between them. The CDR3 sequence is CASSYKDRVEQYF. CDR3 DNA, as far as it was read: TGCGCCAGCAGCTATAAGGATCGGGTCGAG.

Note on this clone: The read comes to an end 3 residues before the CDR3 does, leaving the germline J gene to fill in the end. J is TRBJ1-2 and V is TRBV14; 7 bases line up with TRBD1. Trimming at V came to 5 bases and at J to 0 bases, leaving 3 bases not matched to a gene. Germline V gives CDR1 SGHDN, CDR2 FVKESK. The CDR3 has 14 residues. The CDR3 reads CASSYQGANYGYTF. CDR3 DNA, as far as it was read: TGTGCCAGCAGCTATCAGGGGGCTAACTATGGC.

Remarks on this clone: Sequencing ends 3 residues short of the CDR3 end; the germline J gene provides the rest. The gene calls are TRBV7-3 and TRBJ1-1; a weak D match, TRBD1 (6 bases). Per the germline V gene, CDR1 is SGHTA and CDR2 is FQGTGA. The CDR3 length is 14 residues. The CDR3 reads CASSLMGARSKAFF. The DNA read from the CDR3 is TGTGCCAGCAGCCTCATGGGGGCGCGAAGTAAG.

As regards this clone: The CDR3 end lies 3 residues beyond the end of the read and is filled in from the germline J gene. V is TRBV18 and J is TRBJ2-2; weak D call: TRBD1 (5 bases). The V gene's germline CDR1 is KGHSH and CDR2 LQKENI. This CDR3 contains 17 residues. Partial CDR3 DNA: TGTGCCAGCTCTCCGGACACACCGAGCTCCTATAATTCACCG. Translating it yields CASSPDTPSSYNSP. The whole CDR3 protein reads CASSPDTPSSYNSPLFF.

Comments on this clone: The CDR3 end is not reached by the read, which stops 3 residues before it; the germline J gene fills it in. The rearrangement links TRBV29-1 to TRBJ1-6, with TRBD1 identical over 8 bases. This CDR3 is 14 amino acids long. Trimming cost V 3 bases and J 7 bases; bases outside gene matches: 5. Germline V CDR1 and CDR2: SQVTM, ANQGSEA. The CDR3 bases that were read are TGCAGCGTTGAGACAGGGGAGATAAATTCACCC. Its translation is CSVETGEINSP. The whole CDR3 sequence is CSVETGEINSPLHF. Using reference TRBV29-1 and TRBJ1-6 for the parts outside the CDR3, the full variable domain is SAVISQKPSRDICQRGTSLTIQCQVDSQVTMMFWYRQQPGQSLTLIATANQGSEATYESGFVIDKFPISRPNLTFSTLTVSNMSPEDSSIYLCSVETGEINSPLHFGNGTRLTVT.

As to this clone: Coverage ceases 3 residues before the CDR3 finishes, and the germline J gene fills in the end. This chain joins TRBV13 and TRBJ2-7, with 8 nucleotides matching TRBD2. The germline CDR1 and CDR2 sequences are PRHDT and FYEKMQ (reference sequence). CDR3 length: 15 residues. The V segment lost 5 bases and the J segment 4 bases; nucleotides outside the gene matches: 10. CDR3 DNA, as far as it was read: TGTGCCAGCAGCCCCCACGGGGCTAGCGGGTACGAG. Translation: CASSPHGASGYE. The CDR3 as a whole reads CASSPHGASGYEQYF.

Worth noting for this clone: The read halts 3 residues ahead of the CDR3 end, with the missing end drawn from the germline J gene. The gene calls are TRBV2 and TRBJ2-7; D ambiguous. CDR1 is SNHLY and CDR2 is FYNNEI in the germline V gene. V was clipped by 3 bases and J by 4 bases, with 7 bases between them. This CDR3 region has 12 residues. This chain's CDR3 is CASSDPRYEQYF. The covered CDR3 bases are TGTGCCAGCAGTGACCCTAGGTACGAG.